This T cell receptor beta chain was identified in a study of Ad26.COV2.S vaccination and SARS-CoV-2 variants. Using immunoSEQ multiplex PCR, the repertoire was profiled, and TCRdb retains in-frame clones only, with some absent. The table has some 410,000 clones, 80% to 95% seen once; the top ten hold approximately 1.6%. Looked up from germline, CDR1 is SGHDT and CDR2 is YYEEEE. The CDR3 totals 13 residues. V lost 0 bases and J lost 4, with 7 bases in between. Treatment denoted: about 20 received Ad26.COV2.S at low or high dose, single or two shots; about five received placebo; per-sample allocation not given. Material that was analyzed had been drawn on day 63 after the first vaccine or placebo injection.

Sequences were derived from peripheral blood, sampled in a trial of Ad26.COV2.S vaccine versus placebo. The rearrangement joins TRBV5-6 to TRBJ1-2; D is uncertain. This sequence originates from a person aged 18-60 years who received the Ad26.COV2.S COVID-19 vaccine or a placebo. The CDR3 sequence is CASSLDASYGYTF. CDR3 nucleotide sequence: TGTGCCAGCAGCTTGGACGCATCCTATGGCTACACCTTC.